A single sample is the source of the 25 T cell receptor beta chains below, sequenced in a study of post-analysis software for immune sequencing data. The study's findings and limits: The five TRBV segments detected at higher frequency in patients than in controls included TRBV5-6, TRBV5-1 and TRBV20-1.

Sequencing libraries made from TCR beta cDNA carried unique molecular identifiers. TCRdb used MiXCR to reprocess the PCR reads, holding one entry per CDR3 protein. The repertoire consists of over 150,000 distinct CDR3 sequences, with roughly 31% occurring once and the leading ten covering around 1.5%. Which antigens these TCRs recognize remains unknown. Sequencing input: blood. Receptors originate from a girl under 18 with multiple sclerosis.

This chain links TRBV7-8 with TRBJ1-2; the match to TRBD1 covers 8 bases. J gave up 0 bases and V 2 bases, and 5 bases lay outside the gene matches. Germline lookup yields CDR1 SGHVS and CDR2 FQNEAQ. This CDR3 contains 16 residues. The CDR3 protein is CASSLSTGATNYGYTF. CDR3 coding DNA: TGTGCCAGCAGCTTATCGACAGGGGCTACTAACTATGGCTACACCTTC.

This clonotype has just a few counts. J is TRBJ1-5 and V is TRBV5-5, with TRBD1 as a possible D gene (5 bases). CDR3 length: 16 amino acids. V was shortened by 1 base and J by 3 bases, with 14 bases between the two germline ends. The germline V gene encodes CDR1 SGHKS and CDR2 YYEKEE (reference sequence). CDR3 protein: CASSLFLQGINQPQHF. DNA of the CDR3: TGTGCCAGCAGCTTGTTCTTGCAGGGCATCAATCAGCCCCAGCATTTT.

This clonotype was counted only a few times. The CDR3 is CASGQGLAGGSDEQYF. DNA for the CDR3: TGTGCCAGCGGCCAGGGACTAGCGGGAGGTAGTGACGAGCAGTACTTC. The V gene is TRBV2, the J gene TRBJ2-7; 15 bases match TRBD2. Germline trimming cut 8 bases from V and 5 bases from J; bases unmatched to any gene: 10. Germline V gene data show CDR1 as SNHLY and CDR2 as FYNNEI. The CDR3 contains 16 residues. Full variable domain (remainder filled in from reference TRBV2 and TRBJ2-7): EPEVTQTPSHQVTQMGQEVILRCVPISNHLYFYWYRQILGQKVEFLVSFYNNEISEKSEIFDDQFSVERPDGSNFTLKIRSTKLEDSAMYFCASGQGLAGGSDEQYFGPGTRLTVT.

This clonotype was observed a few times. The chain couples TRBV3-1 to TRBJ2-5; no clear D gene. The CDR3 consists of 16 residues. Germline loops: CDR1 LGHDT, CDR2 YNNKEL (reference sequence). V was trimmed by 3 bases and J by 2 bases, leaving 16 bases between them. In DNA form, the CDR3 reads TGTGCCAGCAGCCATTCCCGGCTACGGAATCAAGAGACCCAGTACTTC. It yields the protein CASSHSRLRNQETQYF.

With respect to this clonotype: A read error may produce the germline difference seen at one junction end. The chain joins TRBV12-3 or TRBV12-4 to TRBJ1-4; D unclear. The CDR3 covers 14 residues. The CDR3 protein is CASSLGGGGEKRFF. The CDR3 region has the DNA TGTGCCAGCAGTTTAGGGGGAGGTGGCGAAAAACGGTTTTTT.

The chain is built from TRBV5-1 and TRBJ2-7; weak D call: TRBD1 (5 bases). Germline V gene lookup returns CDR1 SGHRS and CDR2 YFSETQ. Trimming removed 4 bases at V and 2 bases at J, with 16 bases between. The CDR3 runs to 15 residues. The CDR3 loop reads CASSQGIRRAYEQYF. CDR3 nucleotides: TGCGCCAGCAGCCAGGGTATCAGACGAGCCTACGAGCAGTACTTC. Drawing the rest from reference TRBV5-1 and TRBJ2-7, the complete variable domain is KAGVTQTPRYLIKTRGQQVTLSCSPISGHRSVSWYQQTPGQGLQFLFEYFSETQRNKGNFPGRFSGRQFSNSRSEMNVSTLELGDSALYLCASSQGIRRAYEQYFGPGTRLTVT.

The gene calls are TRBV11-2 and TRBJ2-5; 8 positions match TRBD2. This CDR3 spans 16 amino acids. The V gene end was trimmed by 4 bases and the J gene end by 6 bases; junction bases not matched to a gene: 13. Germline V gives CDR1 SGHAT, CDR2 FQNNGV. This CDR3 is CASSSGLAQTGKTQYF. The CDR3 DNA reads TGTGCCAGCAGCTCCGGACTAGCTCAAACGGGGAAGACCCAGTACTTC.

The CDR3 bases are TGTGCCAGCAGCTCGATAGGGAACGGGAATAATGAAAAACTGTTTTTT. Its protein is CASSSIGNGNNEKLFF. The chain is built from TRBV5-8 and TRBJ1-4; D gene unclear. CDR3 length equals 16 residues. The germline CDR1 and CDR2 sequences are SGHTS and YDEGEE. Deletions cut 3 bases from V and 4 bases from J, with 16 bases between.

The J gene is TRBJ2-5, the V gene TRBV3-1, with TRBD2 identical over 10 bases. J was trimmed by 4 bases and V by 3 bases; bases with no gene match: 5. The CDR3 extends over 15 amino acids. Germline values: CDR1 LGHDT, CDR2 YNNKEL (reference sequence). The CDR3 DNA follows: TGTGCCAGCAGCCACCCAGCGGGAGGGCGAGAGACCCAGTACTTC. Its protein product is CASSHPAGGRETQYF.

This clonotype was detected ten times or more. V gene TRBV7-9 combines with J gene TRBJ2-1, with D tentatively TRBD2 (6 bases). The CDR3 is made up of 15 amino acids. CDR1 and CDR2 (germline): SEHNR, FQNEAQ (reference sequence). The V end was cut by 8 bases, the J end by 0 bases, with 14 bases between. DNA of the CDR3: TGTGCCAGCGCCGCGGGGCTGACCTCCTACAATGAGCAGTTCTTC. Its translation is CASAAGLTSYNEQFF.

This clonotype has only a few counts. The gene calls are TRBV28 and TRBJ2-1; 11 bases are shared with TRBD2. The DNA end is a closer match to TRBJ2-7, so the J assignment may be wrong. Per germline, CDR1 MDHEN and CDR2 SYDVKM. This CDR3 contains 18 residues. The CDR3 reads CASSTKRLAGYSYNEQYF. CDR3 in DNA: TGTGCCAGCAGTACTAAGAGACTAGCGGGATACTCCTACAATGAGCAGTACTTC.

The V and J genes are TRBV2 and TRBJ1-4; 9 bases are a match to TRBD1. Germline V gene lookup returns CDR1 SNHLY and CDR2 FYNNEI. The V gene end was trimmed by 6 bases and the J gene end by 7 bases; junction bases not matched to a gene: 3. CDR3 size: 13 residues. The CDR3 DNA reads TGTGCCAGCAGACAGGGGGCAGGTGAAAAACTGTTTTTT. Protein product: CASRQGAGEKLFF.

This clonotype was counted a single time. This may arise from a read error, as a much more abundant clone is one base away. The chain combines TRBV6-5 with TRBJ1-2; 7 nucleotides line up with TRBD1. CDR1 is MNHEY and CDR2 is SVGAGI in the germline V gene. The junction had 6 bases not matched to a gene; V was cut back by 7 bases and J by 4 bases. The CDR3 length is 13 residues. CDR3 protein: CASNSTGSYGYTF. For the CDR3, the DNA is TGTGCCAGCAATTCGACAGGGAGCTATGGCTACACCTTC.

This clonotype came up a few times. The V and J genes are TRBV5-1 and TRBJ2-7; 8 nucleotides align to TRBD2. Germline CDR1 is SGHRS and CDR2 is YFSETQ. The J segment lost 1 base and the V segment lost 4 bases, leaving 7 bases of the junction unmatched. CDR3 size: 15 residues. The CDR3 nucleotides read TGCGCCAGCAGCCTGGAGAGCGGGAGTTCCTACGAGCAGTACTTC. This gives the protein CASSLESGSSYEQYF. The complete variable domain, with remaining parts taken from reference TRBV5-1 and TRBJ2-7, reads KAGVTQTPRYLIKTRGQQVTLSCSPISGHRSVSWYQQTPGQGLQFLFEYFSETQRNKGNFPGRFSGRQFSNSRSEMNVSTLELGDSALYLCASSLESGSSYEQYFGPGTRLTVT.

The chain recombines TRBV3-1 with TRBJ1-1; unclear D gene. The CDR3 length is 16 residues. V lost 4 bases, J lost 2 bases, and 17 bases lay in between. From germline, CDR1 is LGHDT and CDR2 YNNKEL (reference sequence). The CDR3 sequence is CASSPLISALNTEAFF. The CDR3 DNA reads as TGTGCCAGCAGCCCCCTCATTTCGGCACTCAACACTGAAGCTTTCTTT. The variable domain in full, completed from reference TRBV3-1 and TRBJ1-1, reads DTAVSQTPKYLVTQMGNDKSIKCEQNLGHDTMYWYKQDSKKFLKIMFSYNNKELIINETVPNRFSPKSPDKAHLNLHINSLELGDSAVYFCASSPLISALNTEAFFGQGTRLTVV.

This clonotype turned up a few times. The chain carries TRBV3-1 and TRBJ2-3, with TRBD2 identical over 10 bases. V gave up 4 bases and J gave up 3 bases; unmatched junction bases: 1. In germline, CDR1 is LGHDT, CDR2 YNNKEL (reference sequence). This CDR3 contains 14 residues. This chain's CDR3 is CASSPSGGTDTQYF. DNA of the CDR3: TGTGCCAGCAGCCCTAGCGGGGGAACAGATACGCAGTATTTT.

The chain links TRBV11-2 to TRBJ2-4; 13 positions agree with TRBD2. The DNA end is more similar to TRBJ2-7, so the J call may be wrong. The CDR3 spans 16 residues. Looked up from germline, CDR1 is SGHAT and CDR2 is FQNNGV. CDR3: CASSTRTSGSLYEQYF. CDR3 nucleotide sequence: TGTGCCAGCAGCACCCGGACTAGCGGGAGCCTCTACGAGCAGTACTTC.

The V gene is TRBV10-3, the J gene TRBJ1-1, with D possibly being TRBD1 (6 bases). V shed 7 bases and J shed 1 base, with 10 bases lying between them. The germline V gene encodes CDR1 ENHRY and CDR2 SYGVKD. The CDR3 has 13 residues. CDR3 DNA sequence: TGTGCCATCAAGGGGGGAGGGAACACTGAAGCTTTCTTT. It translates to CAIKGGGNTEAFF.

This sequence joins TRBV30 and TRBJ2-1; a weak D match, TRBD2 (5 bases). Trimming stripped 3 bases from V and 4 bases from J, with 10 bases between. The germline V gene encodes CDR1 GTSNPN and CDR2 SVGIG (reference sequence). The CDR3 totals 13 residues. The DNA for the CDR3 is TGTGCCTGGAGAACTTCGGGGTACAATGAGCAGTTCTTC. It encodes CAWRTSGYNEQFF.

This clonotype was counted ten times or more. This chain links TRBV7-2 with TRBJ2-1, with 8 bases that match TRBD2. From germline, CDR1 is SGHTA and CDR2 FQGNSA. Trimming took 6 bases from V and 4 from J; bases not matched to a gene: 8. This CDR3 is built from 15 residues. CDR3 in DNA: TGTGCCAGCAGATCCATAGCGGGGTTATACAATGAGCAGTTCTTC. Amino acids: CASRSIAGLYNEQFF.

In this sample, this clonotype turned up a few times. The chain uses TRBV7-8 and TRBJ1-5, with 7 positions matching TRBD1. CDR1 is SGHVS, CDR2 FQNEAQ, per germline. CDR3 length: 19 amino acids. The V segment lost 1 base and the J segment 0 bases; nucleotides outside the gene matches: 12. CDR3 loop: CASSLDQTGRVYSNQPQHF. DNA for the CDR3: TGTGCCAGCAGCTTAGACCAGACAGGGAGGGTTTATAGCAATCAGCCCCAGCATTTT.

V and J are TRBV20-1 and TRBJ1-2; TRBD1 might be the D (5 bases). The germline V gene has CDR1 DFQATT and CDR2 SNEGSKA (reference sequence). The CDR3 is 13 amino acids. V lost 7 bases and J 3 bases, leaving 15 bases between the germline ends. CDR3 nucleotides: TGCAGTGTCTCTGGGGGGAAGGACTATGGCTACACCTTC. Its protein is CSVSGGKDYGYTF.

As to this clonotype: Since a much larger clone is just one base distant, this may be a read error. The CDR3 end shows no conserved phenylalanine or tryptophan, and so a read error is likely. The chain couples TRBV20-1 to TRBJ1-6; D gene uncertain. Germline V gene data show CDR1 as DFQATT and CDR2 as SNEGSKA (reference sequence). Trimming took off 6 bases at V and 10 bases at J, with 22 bases between the two ends. The CDR3 length is 15 residues. The CDR3 coding sequence is TGCAGTGCACGCCCTGATGCCGGGGAGTGGTCACCCCTCCACTGT. Translation: CSARPDAGEWSPLHC.

The rearrangement links TRBV2 to TRBJ2-5; 12 nucleotides line up with TRBD2. This CDR3 is 12 amino acids long. Germline CDR1 and CDR2: SNHLY and FYNNEI. The trim removed 8 bases at V and 11 bases at J, leaving 6 bases unmatched. CDR3 loop: CASGGTSGQQYF. Written as DNA, the CDR3 is TGTGCCAGCGGCGGGACTAGCGGGCAGCAGTACTTC. The entire variable domain, with the rest obtained from reference TRBV2 and TRBJ2-5, is as follows: EPEVTQTPSHQVTQMGQEVILRCVPISNHLYFYWYRQILGQKVEFLVSFYNNEISEKSEIFDDQFSVERPDGSNFTLKIRSTKLEDSAMYFCASGGTSGQQYFGPGTRLLVL.

This clonotype has a count of ten or more. V gene TRBV5-1 combines with J gene TRBJ2-1, with TRBD2 matching over 12 bases. Looked up from germline, CDR1 is SGHRS and CDR2 is YFSETQ. This CDR3 has 16 amino acids. V was pared by 2 bases and J by 3 bases, with 3 bases of the junction left unmatched. CDR3 amino acids: CASSLRTSGDYNEQFF. For the CDR3, the DNA is TGCGCCAGCAGCTTACGGACTAGCGGGGACTACAATGAGCAGTTCTTC.